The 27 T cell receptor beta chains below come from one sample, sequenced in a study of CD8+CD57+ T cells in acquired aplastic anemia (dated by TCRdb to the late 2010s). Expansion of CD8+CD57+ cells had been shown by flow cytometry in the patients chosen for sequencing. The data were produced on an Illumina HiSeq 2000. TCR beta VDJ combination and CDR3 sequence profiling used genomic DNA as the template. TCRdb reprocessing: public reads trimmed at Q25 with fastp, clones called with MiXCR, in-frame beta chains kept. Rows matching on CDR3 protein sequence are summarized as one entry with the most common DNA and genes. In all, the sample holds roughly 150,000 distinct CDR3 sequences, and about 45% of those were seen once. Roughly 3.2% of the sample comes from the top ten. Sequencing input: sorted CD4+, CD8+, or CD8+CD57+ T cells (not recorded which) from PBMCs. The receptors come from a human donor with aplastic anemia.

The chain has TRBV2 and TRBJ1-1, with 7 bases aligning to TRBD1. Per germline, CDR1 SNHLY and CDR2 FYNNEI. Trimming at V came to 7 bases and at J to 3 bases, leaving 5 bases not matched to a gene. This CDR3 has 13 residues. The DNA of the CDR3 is TGTGCCAGCACCCCGGACAGGTACACTGAAGCTTTCTTT. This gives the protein CASTPDRYTEAFF. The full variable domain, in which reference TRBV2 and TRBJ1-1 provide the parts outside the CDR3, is EPEVTQTPSHQVTQMGQEVILRCVPISNHLYFYWYRQILGQKVEFLVSFYNNEISEKSEIFDDQFSVERPDGSNFTLKIRSTKLEDSAMYFCASTPDRYTEAFFGQGTRLTVV.

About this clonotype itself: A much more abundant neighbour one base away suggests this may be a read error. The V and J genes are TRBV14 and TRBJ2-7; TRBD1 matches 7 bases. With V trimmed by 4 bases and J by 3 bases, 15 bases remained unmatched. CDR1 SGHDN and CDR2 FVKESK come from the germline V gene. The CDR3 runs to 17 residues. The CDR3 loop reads CASSRDKGAGDYYEQYF. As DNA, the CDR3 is TGTGCCAGCAGCCGAGATAAGGGGGCAGGGGATTACTACGAGCAGTACTTC. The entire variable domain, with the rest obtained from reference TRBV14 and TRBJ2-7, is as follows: EAGVTQFPSHSVIEKGQTVTLRCDPISGHDNLYWYRRVMGKEIKFLLHFVKESKQDESGMPNNRFLAERTGGTYSTLKVQPAELEDSGVYFCASSRDKGAGDYYEQYFGPGTRLTVT.

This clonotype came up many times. As DNA, the CDR3 is TGTGCCAGCAGTTTAACAAGGGGTGGCTACACCTTC. The encoded protein is CASSLTRGGYTF. The rearrangement joins TRBV12-3 or TRBV12-4 to TRBJ1-2; D is perhaps TRBD1 (5 bases). The V gene lost 2 bases and the J gene lost 7 bases, with 8 bases spanning the gap. CDR3 length: 12 amino acids.

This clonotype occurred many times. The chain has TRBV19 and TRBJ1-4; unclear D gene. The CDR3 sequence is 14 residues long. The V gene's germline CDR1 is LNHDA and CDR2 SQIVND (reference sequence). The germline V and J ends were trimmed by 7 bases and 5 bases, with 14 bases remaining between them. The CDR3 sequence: CASNMPGLNEKLFF. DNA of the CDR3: TGTGCCAGTAATATGCCTGGGCTGAATGAAAAACTGTTTTTT.

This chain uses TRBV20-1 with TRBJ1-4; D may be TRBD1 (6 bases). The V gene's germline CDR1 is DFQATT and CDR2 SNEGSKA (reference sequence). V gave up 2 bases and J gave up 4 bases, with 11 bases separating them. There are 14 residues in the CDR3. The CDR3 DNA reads TGCAGTGCTAGACGGACAGACCTTAATGAAAAACTGTTTTTT. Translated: CSARRTDLNEKLFF.

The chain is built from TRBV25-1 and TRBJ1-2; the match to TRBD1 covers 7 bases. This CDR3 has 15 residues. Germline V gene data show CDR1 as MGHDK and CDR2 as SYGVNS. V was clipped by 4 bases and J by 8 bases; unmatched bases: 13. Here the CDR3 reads CASSVPAGTANGYTF. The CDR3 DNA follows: TGTGCCAGCAGTGTTCCCGCCGGGACAGCCAACGGCTACACCTTC.

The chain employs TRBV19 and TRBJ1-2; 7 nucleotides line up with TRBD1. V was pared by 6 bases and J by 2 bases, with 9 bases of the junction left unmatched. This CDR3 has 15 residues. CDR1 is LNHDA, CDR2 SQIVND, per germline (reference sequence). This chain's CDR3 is CASRPPGTVNYGYTF. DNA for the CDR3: TGTGCCAGTAGACCTCCTGGGACAGTGAACTATGGCTACACCTTC.

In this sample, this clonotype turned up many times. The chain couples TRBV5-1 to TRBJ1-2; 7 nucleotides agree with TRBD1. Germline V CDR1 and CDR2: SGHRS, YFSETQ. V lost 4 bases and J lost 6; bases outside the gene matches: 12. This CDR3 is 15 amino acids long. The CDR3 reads CASSPGDSPSNGYTF. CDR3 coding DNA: TGCGCCAGCAGCCCTGGGGACAGCCCTTCCAATGGCTACACCTTC.

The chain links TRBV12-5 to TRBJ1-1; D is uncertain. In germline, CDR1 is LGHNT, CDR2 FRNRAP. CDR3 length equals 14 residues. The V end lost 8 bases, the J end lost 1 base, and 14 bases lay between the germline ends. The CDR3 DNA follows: TGTGCTAGTTCATTGGGCAGGCAGAACACTGAAGCTTTCTTT. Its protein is CASSLGRQNTEAFF.

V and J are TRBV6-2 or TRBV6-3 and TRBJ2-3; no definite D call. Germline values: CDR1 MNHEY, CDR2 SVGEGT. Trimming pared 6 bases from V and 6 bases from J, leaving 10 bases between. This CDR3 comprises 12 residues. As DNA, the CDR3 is TGTGCCAGCAGGGGCCGCGTGGATACGCAGTATTTT. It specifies CASRGRVDTQYF.

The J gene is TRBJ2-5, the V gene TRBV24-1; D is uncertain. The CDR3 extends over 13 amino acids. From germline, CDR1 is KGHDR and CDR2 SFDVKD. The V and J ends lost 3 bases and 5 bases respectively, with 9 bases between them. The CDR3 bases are TGTGCCACCAGTGATCGTAGAAAGGAGACCCAGTACTTC. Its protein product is CATSDRRKETQYF.

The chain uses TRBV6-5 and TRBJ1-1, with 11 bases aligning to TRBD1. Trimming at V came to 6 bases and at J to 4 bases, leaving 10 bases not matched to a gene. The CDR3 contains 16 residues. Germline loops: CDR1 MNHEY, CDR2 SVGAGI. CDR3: CASRSGQGALGTEAFF. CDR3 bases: TGTGCCAGCAGATCTGGACAGGGGGCCTTGGGCACTGAAGCTTTCTTT.

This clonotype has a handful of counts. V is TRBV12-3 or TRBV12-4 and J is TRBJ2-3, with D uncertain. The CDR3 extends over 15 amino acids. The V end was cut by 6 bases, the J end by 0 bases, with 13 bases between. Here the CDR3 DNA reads TGTGCCAGCAGCTTATTCGGACCGAGCACAGATACGCAGTATTTT. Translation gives CASSLFGPSTDTQYF.

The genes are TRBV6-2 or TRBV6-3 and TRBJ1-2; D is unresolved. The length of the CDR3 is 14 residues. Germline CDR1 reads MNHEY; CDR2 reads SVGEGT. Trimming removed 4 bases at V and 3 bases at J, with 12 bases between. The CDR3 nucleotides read TGTGCCAGCAGTTTCTATGACAACTACTATGGCTACACCTTC. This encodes CASSFYDNYYGYTF.

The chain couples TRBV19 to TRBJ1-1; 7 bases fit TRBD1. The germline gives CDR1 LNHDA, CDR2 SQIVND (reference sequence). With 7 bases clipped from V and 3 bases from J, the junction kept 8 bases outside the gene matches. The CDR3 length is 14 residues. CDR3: CASTSGTDHTEAFF. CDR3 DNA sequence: TGTGCCAGTACGTCAGGGACAGACCACACTGAAGCTTTCTTT.

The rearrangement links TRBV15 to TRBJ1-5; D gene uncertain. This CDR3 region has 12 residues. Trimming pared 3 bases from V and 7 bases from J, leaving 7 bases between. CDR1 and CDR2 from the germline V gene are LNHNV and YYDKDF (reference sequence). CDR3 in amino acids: CATSRNWQPQHF. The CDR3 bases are TGTGCCACCAGCAGGAACTGGCAGCCCCAGCATTTT.

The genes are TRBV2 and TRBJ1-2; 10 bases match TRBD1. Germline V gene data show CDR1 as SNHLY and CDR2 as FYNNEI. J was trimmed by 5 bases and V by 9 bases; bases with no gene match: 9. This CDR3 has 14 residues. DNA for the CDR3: TGTGCCAGACAGAAAAGGACAGGGGGGTATGGCTACACCTTC. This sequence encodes CARQKRTGGYGYTF. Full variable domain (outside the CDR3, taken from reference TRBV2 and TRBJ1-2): EPEVTQTPSHQVTQMGQEVILRCVPISNHLYFYWYRQILGQKVEFLVSFYNNEISEKSEIFDDQFSVERPDGSNFTLKIRSTKLEDSAMYFCARQKRTGGYGYTFGSGTRLTVV.

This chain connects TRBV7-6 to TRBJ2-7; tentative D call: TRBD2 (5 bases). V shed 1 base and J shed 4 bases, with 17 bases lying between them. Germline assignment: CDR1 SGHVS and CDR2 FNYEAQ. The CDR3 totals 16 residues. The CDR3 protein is CASSLDFEGSFYEQYF. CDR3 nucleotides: TGTGCCAGCAGCTTAGATTTCGAGGGCAGTTTTTACGAGCAGTACTTC. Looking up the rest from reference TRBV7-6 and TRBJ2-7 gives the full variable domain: GAGVSQSPRYKVTKRGQDVALRCDPISGHVSLYWYRQALGQGPEFLTYFNYEAQQDKSGLPNDRFSAERPEGSISTLTIQRTEQRDSAMYRCASSLDFEGSFYEQYFGPGTRLTVT.

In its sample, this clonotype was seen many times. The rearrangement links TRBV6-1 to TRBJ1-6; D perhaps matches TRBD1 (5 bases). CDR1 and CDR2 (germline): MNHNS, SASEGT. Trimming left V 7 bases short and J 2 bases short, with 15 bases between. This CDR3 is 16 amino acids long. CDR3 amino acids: CASTRSGTTYNSPLHF. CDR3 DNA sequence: TGTGCCAGCACCCGGTCCGGGACCACCTATAATTCACCCCTCCACTTT.

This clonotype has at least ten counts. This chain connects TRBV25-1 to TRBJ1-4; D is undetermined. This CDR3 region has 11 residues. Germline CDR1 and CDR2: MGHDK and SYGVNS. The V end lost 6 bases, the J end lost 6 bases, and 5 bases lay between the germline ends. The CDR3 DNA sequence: TGTGCCAGCAGAGGCCATGAAAAACTGTTTTTT. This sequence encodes CASRGHEKLFF.

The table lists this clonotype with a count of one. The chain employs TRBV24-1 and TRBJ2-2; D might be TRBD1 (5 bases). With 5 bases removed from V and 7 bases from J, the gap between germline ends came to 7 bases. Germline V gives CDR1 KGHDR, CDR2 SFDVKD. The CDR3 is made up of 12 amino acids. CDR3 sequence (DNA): TGTGCCACCAGTGGTGACAGCGGGGAGCTGTTTTTT. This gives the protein CATSGDSGELFF.

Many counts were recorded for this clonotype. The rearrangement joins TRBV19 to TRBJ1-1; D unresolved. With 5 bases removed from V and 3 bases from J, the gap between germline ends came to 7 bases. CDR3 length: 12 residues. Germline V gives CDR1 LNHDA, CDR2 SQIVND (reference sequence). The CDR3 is CASSQVHTEAFF. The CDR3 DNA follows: TGTGCCAGTAGTCAGGTACACACTGAAGCTTTCTTT.

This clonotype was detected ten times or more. The CDR3 loop reads CASSPAGAGGPETQYF. The CDR3 bases are TGTGCCAGCAGCCCCGCCGGGGCGGGGGGGCCGGAGACCCAGTACTTC. The chain links TRBV7-3 to TRBJ2-5; the match to TRBD2 covers 9 bases. Germline V gives CDR1 SGHTA, CDR2 FQGTGA. After removal of 5 bases from V and 5 bases from J, the junction contained 12 bases not matched to a gene. The CDR3 contains 16 residues.

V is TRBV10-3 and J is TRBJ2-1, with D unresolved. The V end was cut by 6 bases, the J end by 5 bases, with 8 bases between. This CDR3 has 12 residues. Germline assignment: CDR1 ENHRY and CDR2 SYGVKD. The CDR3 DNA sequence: TGTGCCATCAGGGGTCCCCACAATGAGCAGTTCTTC. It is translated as CAIRGPHNEQFF.

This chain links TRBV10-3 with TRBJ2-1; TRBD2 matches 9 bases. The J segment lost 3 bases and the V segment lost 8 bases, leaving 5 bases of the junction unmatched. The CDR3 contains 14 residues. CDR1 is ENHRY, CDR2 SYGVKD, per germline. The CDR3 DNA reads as TGTGCCATCCAGGGCGGGGGGGTCTACAATGAGCAGTTCTTC. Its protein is CAIQGGGVYNEQFF.

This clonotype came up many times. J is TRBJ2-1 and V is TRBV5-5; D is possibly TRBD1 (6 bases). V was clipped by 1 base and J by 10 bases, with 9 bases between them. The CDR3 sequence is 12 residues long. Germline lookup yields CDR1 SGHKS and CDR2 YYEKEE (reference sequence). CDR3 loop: CASSLFTGEQFF. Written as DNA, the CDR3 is TGTGCCAGCAGCTTGTTTACAGGGGAGCAGTTCTTC.

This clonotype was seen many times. CDR3 sequence (DNA): TGTGCCAGCAGTTTCGGGGCGGATCAGCCCCAGCATTTT. Its translation: CASSFGADQPQHF. The chain combines TRBV12-3 or TRBV12-4 with TRBJ1-5; D might be TRBD1 (5 bases). The CDR3 totals 13 residues. V was clipped by 3 bases and J by 5 bases, with 8 bases between them.